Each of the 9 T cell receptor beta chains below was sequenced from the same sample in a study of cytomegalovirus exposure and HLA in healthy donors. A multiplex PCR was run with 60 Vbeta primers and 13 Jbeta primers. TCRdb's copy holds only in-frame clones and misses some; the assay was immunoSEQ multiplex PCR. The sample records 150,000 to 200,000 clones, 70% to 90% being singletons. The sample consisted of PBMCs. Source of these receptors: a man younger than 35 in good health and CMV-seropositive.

CDR3 region: CASSQDRGRNSYNEQFF. The DNA for the CDR3 is TGCGCCAGCAGCCAAGATAGGGGCAGAAACTCCTACAATGAGCAGTTCTTC. V is TRBV4-3 and J is TRBJ2-1; D possibly corresponds to TRBD1 (5 bases). The CDR3 totals 17 residues. The germline CDR1 and CDR2 sequences are LGHNA and YSLEER. Trimming took off 0 bases at V and 0 bases at J, with 12 bases between the two ends.

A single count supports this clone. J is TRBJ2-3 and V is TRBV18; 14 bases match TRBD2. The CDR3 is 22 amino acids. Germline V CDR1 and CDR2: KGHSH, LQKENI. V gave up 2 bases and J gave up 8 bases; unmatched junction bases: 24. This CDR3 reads CASSPMLGDGLAGGRASVTQYF. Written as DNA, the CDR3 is TGTGCCAGCTCACCAATGTTAGGGGATGGACTAGCGGGGGGCCGAGCATCGGTTACGCAGTATTTT.

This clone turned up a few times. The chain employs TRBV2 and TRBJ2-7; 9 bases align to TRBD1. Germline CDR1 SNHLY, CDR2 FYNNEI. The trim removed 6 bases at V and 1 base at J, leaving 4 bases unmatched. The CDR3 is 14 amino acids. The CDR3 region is CASRAGTGSYEQYF. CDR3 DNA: TGTGCCAGCAGGGCAGGGACAGGGTCCTACGAGCAGTACTTC.

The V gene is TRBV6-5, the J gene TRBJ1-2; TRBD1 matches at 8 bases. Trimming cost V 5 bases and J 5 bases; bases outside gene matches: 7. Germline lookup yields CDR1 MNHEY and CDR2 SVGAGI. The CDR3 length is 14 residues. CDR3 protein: CASSPPGTGYGYTF. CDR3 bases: TGTGCCAGCAGTCCCCCGGGGACAGGATATGGCTACACCTTC.

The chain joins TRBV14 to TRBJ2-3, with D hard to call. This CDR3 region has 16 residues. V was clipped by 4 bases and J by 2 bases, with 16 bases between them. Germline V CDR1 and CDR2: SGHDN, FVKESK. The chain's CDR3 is CASSRFYLPSTDTQYF. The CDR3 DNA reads TGTGCCAGCAGCCGTTTCTACCTTCCCTCCACAGATACGCAGTATTTT.

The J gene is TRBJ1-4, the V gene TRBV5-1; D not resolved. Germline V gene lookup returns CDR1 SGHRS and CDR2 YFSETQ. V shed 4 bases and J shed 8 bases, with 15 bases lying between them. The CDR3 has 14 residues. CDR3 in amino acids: CASSDAGGEEKLFF. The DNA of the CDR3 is TGCGCCAGCAGCGATGCAGGAGGAGAGGAAAAACTGTTTTTT.

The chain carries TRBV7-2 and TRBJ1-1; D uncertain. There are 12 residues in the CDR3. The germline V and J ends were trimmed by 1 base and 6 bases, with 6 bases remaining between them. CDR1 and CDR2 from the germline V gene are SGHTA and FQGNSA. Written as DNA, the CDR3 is TGTGCCAGCAGCTTAGGAGGGTCTGAAGCTTTCTTT. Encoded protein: CASSLGGSEAFF.

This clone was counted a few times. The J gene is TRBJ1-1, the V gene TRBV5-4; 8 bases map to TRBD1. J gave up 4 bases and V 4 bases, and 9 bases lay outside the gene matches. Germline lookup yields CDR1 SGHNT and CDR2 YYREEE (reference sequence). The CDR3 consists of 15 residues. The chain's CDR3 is CASSPGQGRGTEAFF. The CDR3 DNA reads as TGTGCCAGCAGCCCCGGACAGGGAAGGGGCACTGAAGCTTTCTTT.

CDR3 coding DNA: TGCAGCGTTGAACTAGCGGCGAAAGAGACCCAGTACTTC. Translated: CSVELAAKETQYF. The chain has TRBV29-1 and TRBJ2-5, with TRBD2 matching over 7 bases. This CDR3 contains 13 residues. Per germline, CDR1 SQVTM and CDR2 ANQGSEA. J lost 3 bases, V lost 2 bases, and 3 bases had no gene match.